This TCR beta chain appears in the sequencing data of a study of OX40 agonist ivuxolimab in advanced cancers. TCRdb's copy holds only in-frame clones and misses some; the assay was immunoSEQ multiplex PCR. The repertoire holds approximately 8,200 clones, just over 85% seen once, with 1.5% to 2% in the top ten. The CDR3 spans 14 residues. The V and J ends lost 3 bases and 4 bases, in that order; junction bases with no gene match: 5. The germline gives CDR1 SQVTM, CDR2 ANQGSEA. V is TRBV29-1 and J is TRBJ2-5; 10 positions agree with TRBD2. The source was CD4+ or CD8+ T cells sorted from blood, collected in a trial of the OX40 agonist ivuxolimab. This clonotype originated in an adult with an advanced solid tumor such as melanoma, head and neck, liver or kidney cancer. The CDR3 is CSVEASGGLETQYF. CDR3 DNA: TGCAGCGTTGAGGCTAGCGGGGGTTTAGAGACCCAGTACTTC.